The next 3 T cell receptor beta chains were all read from a single sample in a study of early T cells in non-severe SARS-CoV-2 infection. TCRdb called the 5' RACE reads again in MiXCR, with one record for every CDR3 protein. The sample records fewer than 55,000 distinct CDR3 sequences, more than 9% being singletons. Sequencing input: whole blood. The receptor source for this set is an adult who was a healthcare worker with PCR-confirmed SARS-CoV-2 infection or an uninfected control (not recorded which).

This clonotype was recorded many times. This sequence joins TRBV7-9 and TRBJ2-7; 10 bases map to TRBD2. Germline CDR1 reads SEHNR; CDR2 reads FQNEAQ (reference sequence). The ends lost 1 base at V and 6 bases at J; junction bases unmatched: 3. This CDR3 has 14 amino acids. The CDR3 region is CASSLEREGREQYF. CDR3 nucleotide sequence: TGTGCCAGCAGCTTAGAGCGGGAGGGCCGCGAGCAGTACTTC.

This clonotype has a handful of counts. The chain combines TRBV5-4 with TRBJ2-1; D is unclear. The CDR3 extends over 14 amino acids. Trimming took off 0 bases at V and 5 bases at J, with 9 bases between the two ends. Per germline, CDR1 SGHNT and CDR2 YYREEE (reference sequence). The CDR3: CASSLEAPDNEQFF. For the CDR3, the DNA is TGTGCCAGCAGCTTGGAAGCTCCCGACAATGAGCAGTTCTTC.

This clonotype was detected a few times. This sequence joins TRBV7-2 and TRBJ2-5; D tentatively fits TRBD1 or TRBD2 (5 bases each). The V gene lost 0 bases and the J gene lost 5 bases, with 10 bases spanning the gap. Germline lookup yields CDR1 SGHTA and CDR2 FQGNSA. The CDR3 runs to 14 residues. Written as DNA, the CDR3 is TGTGCCAGCAGCTTAGCGCGAGGGGCGGAGACCCAGTACTTC. Its protein product is CASSLARGAETQYF.